Listed here are 9 T cell receptor beta chains from one sample, sequenced in a study of T cell responses to AZD1222 COVID-19 vaccine. Profiling relied on immunoSEQ multiplex PCR, and the TCRdb table lists in-frame clones only, not all of them. The sample includes 100,000 or so clones, over 75% of them seen just once. The sample consisted of peripheral blood, taken on day 0 of AZD1222 vaccination. The receptor source for this set is an adult in good health.

In this sample, this clone turned up a few times. V and J are TRBV3-1 (or the pseudogene TRBV3-2) and TRBJ2-7; 9 nucleotides align to TRBD2. Looked up from germline, CDR1 is LGHDT and CDR2 is YNNKEL (reference sequence). V trimming: 1 base; J trimming: 11 bases; junction bases outside the gene matches: 9. The CDR3 is 14 amino acids. The CDR3 region is CASSQVAGGPIEYF. DNA of the CDR3: TGTGCCAGCAGCCAAGTTGCGGGAGGGCCTATTGAGTACTTC.

This clone appeared a single time. This sequence joins TRBV7-9 and TRBJ2-1; D gene unclear. Between the trimmed V and J ends, which lost 7 bases and 7 bases, there was a span of 11 bases. Germline V gene lookup returns CDR1 SEHNR and CDR2 FQNEAQ (reference sequence). CDR3 length: 12 residues. The chain's CDR3 is CASTGRVNEQFF. Here the CDR3 DNA reads TGTGCCAGCACCGGAAGGGTGAATGAGCAGTTCTTC. Full variable domain (missing parts from reference TRBV7-9 and TRBJ2-1): DTGVSQNPRHKITKRGQNVTFRCDPISEHNRLYWYRQTLGQGPEFLTYFQNEAQLEKSRLLSDRFSAERPKGSFSTLEIQRTEQGDSAMYLCASTGRVNEQFFGPGTRLTVL.

This clone appeared once. The CDR3 region is CASSLRSGQGREQFF. The CDR3 coding sequence is TGTGCCAGCAGCTTAAGGTCGGGACAGGGTAGGGAGCAGTTCTTC. The rearrangement links TRBV7-6 to TRBJ2-1; 9 bases align to TRBD1. After removal of 2 bases from V and 10 bases from J, the junction contained 9 bases not matched to a gene. Germline assignment: CDR1 SGHVS and CDR2 FNYEAQ. The CDR3 spans 15 residues.

The V call is TRBV24-1, the J call TRBJ1-5; D uncertain. CDR3 length: 18 residues. Looked up from germline, CDR1 is KGHDR and CDR2 is SFDVKD. Trimming left V 1 base short and J 0 bases short, with 15 bases between. Here the CDR3 DNA reads TGTGCCACCAGTGATTTATGCGACAAAAAGTATAGCAATCAGCCCCAGCATTTT. This codes for CATSDLCDKKYSNQPQHF.

The chain couples TRBV5-4 to TRBJ2-6; the D is unclear. CDR3 length: 19 amino acids. Deletions cut 0 bases from V and 0 bases from J, with 16 bases between. CDR1 and CDR2 from the germline V gene are SGHNT and YYREEE (reference sequence). This CDR3 is CASSLAIQDDYSGANVLTF. The CDR3, as DNA: TGTGCCAGCAGCTTGGCTATCCAGGACGATTACTCTGGGGCCAACGTCCTGACTTTC.

The chain uses TRBV11-2 and TRBJ2-1; D perhaps matches TRBD1 (8 bases). The CDR3 has 19 residues. Germline assignment: CDR1 SGHAT and CDR2 FQNNGV. Trimming removed 2 bases at V and 0 bases at J, with 20 bases between. CDR3 coding DNA: TGTGCCAGCAGCTTATTTGCAGGGGGCGGGGGCAGCTCCTACAATGAGCAGTTCTTC. It yields the protein CASSLFAGGGGSSYNEQFF.

V usage is TRBV29-1 and J usage is TRBJ2-5; no clear D gene. The CDR3 totals 17 residues. Germline V gene data show CDR1 as SQVTM and CDR2 as ANQGSEA. With 2 bases removed from V and 4 bases from J, the gap between germline ends came to 23 bases. Here the CDR3 DNA reads TGCAGCGTTGAATATCCCAGGATGGCACCCTCGGGAGAGACCCAGTACTTC. As protein: CSVEYPRMAPSGETQYF.

Only one count was recorded for this clone. This sequence joins TRBV4-1 and TRBJ2-3; 10 bases match TRBD2. Germline CDR1 and CDR2: MGHRA and YSYEKL. This CDR3 comprises 15 residues. V dropped 4 bases and J dropped 4; count of bases not matched to a gene: 5. CDR3 DNA: TGCGCCAGCAGCCCGAGCGGGGGGGCATCAGATACGCAGTATTTT. Translated: CASSPSGGASDTQYF.

The chain combines TRBV5-1 with TRBJ1-3, with TRBD1 identical over 7 bases. This CDR3 region has 16 residues. After removal of 2 bases from V and 5 bases from J, the junction contained 10 bases not matched to a gene. In germline, CDR1 is SGHRS, CDR2 YFSETQ. CDR3 sequence reads: CASSFPEGTERNTIYF. The CDR3 DNA reads as TGCGCCAGCAGCTTCCCCGAGGGGACAGAACGAAACACCATATATTTT. The full variable domain, with the rest looked up from reference TRBV5-1 and TRBJ1-3, is KAGVTQTPRYLIKTRGQQVTLSCSPISGHRSVSWYQQTPGQGLQFLFEYFSETQRNKGNFPGRFSGRQFSNSRSEMNVSTLELGDSALYLCASSFPEGTERNTIYFGEGSWLTVV.